Following are 32 T cell receptor beta chains from one sample sequenced in a study of cytomegalovirus exposure and HLA in healthy donors. PCR involved 60 Vbeta and 13 Jbeta primers. Libraries were prepared by immunoSEQ multiplex PCR; TCRdb keeps only in-frame clonotypes and omits some of them. The table lists around 300,000 clones, around two thirds of them singletons, with approximately 2.1% in the top ten. Sequenced: PBMCs. The receptor set was obtained from a female donor in good health and CMV-seronegative.

V and J are TRBV7-2 and TRBJ2-1; 7 bases map to TRBD2. V lost 1 base, J lost 2 bases, and 2 bases stayed unmatched. Germline V lookup: CDR1 SGHTA, CDR2 FQGNSA. The CDR3 consists of 15 residues. CDR3 sequence: CASSLEAGPYNEQFF. The CDR3, as DNA: TGTGCCAGCAGCTTAGAAGCGGGGCCCTACAATGAGCAGTTCTTC.

The genes are TRBV2 and TRBJ2-7; D remains ambiguous. Per the germline V gene, CDR1 is SNHLY and CDR2 is FYNNEI. V lost 5 bases and J 1 base, leaving 3 bases between the germline ends. The CDR3 consists of 11 residues. The CDR3 is CASSTSYEQYF. The CDR3 DNA is TGTGCCAGCAGTACATCCTACGAGCAGTACTTC.

The chain is built from TRBV5-1 and TRBJ2-5, with D possibly matching TRBD2 (8 bases). V gave up 0 bases and J gave up 2 bases, with 14 bases separating them. The germline CDR1 and CDR2 sequences are SGHRS and YFSETQ. This CDR3 has 16 residues. DNA for the CDR3: TGCGCCAGCAGCTTGGCGGGAGGGGGCTCGCAAGAGACCCAGTACTTC. This encodes CASSLAGGGSQETQYF.

In this sample, this clone turned up a few times. This chain uses TRBV11-3 with TRBJ2-3; TRBD2 matches at 8 bases. Looked up from germline, CDR1 is SGHNT and CDR2 is YENEEA. The CDR3 totals 16 residues. V trimming: 5 bases; J trimming: 6 bases; junction bases outside the gene matches: 13. CDR3 nucleotide sequence: TGTGCCAGCAGCCCCGCTTTGGCGGGAGGAGGCGATACGCAGTATTTT. Protein: CASSPALAGGGDTQYF.

There are a few counts of this clone. V and J are TRBV7-9 and TRBJ1-2; the D gene is possibly TRBD1 (6 bases). V lost 2 bases and J 0 bases, leaving 13 bases between the germline ends. Germline-derived CDR1 and CDR2 are SEHNR and FQNEAQ (reference sequence). The CDR3 length is 16 residues. CDR3 residues: CASSLLGQLPNYGYTF. The CDR3 DNA follows: TGTGCCAGCAGCTTATTAGGACAGCTTCCTAACTATGGCTACACCTTC. The full variable domain, with the rest looked up from reference TRBV7-9 and TRBJ1-2, is DTGVSQNPRHKITKRGQNVTFRCDPISEHNRLYWYRQTLGQGPEFLTYFQNEAQLEKSRLLSDRFSAERPKGSFSTLEIQRTEQGDSAMYLCASSLLGQLPNYGYTFGSGTRLTVV.

The genes are TRBV7-9 and TRBJ2-7; no definite D call. The CDR3 is 13 residues long. Trimming cost V 4 bases and J 5 bases, with 12 bases left between them. The germline CDR1 and CDR2 sequences are SEHNR and FQNEAQ (reference sequence). DNA of the CDR3: TGTGCCAGCAGCTCGTACTATTCTCACGAGCAGTACTTC. This translates into CASSSYYSHEQYF.

The rearrangement uses TRBV28 and TRBJ2-2; possibly TRBD1 for D (5 bases). Germline V gene lookup returns CDR1 MDHEN and CDR2 SYDVKM. Between the trimmed V and J ends, which lost 3 bases and 5 bases, there was a span of 10 bases. CDR3 size: 14 residues. The CDR3 protein is CASSFPGWTGELFF. The CDR3 nucleotides are TGTGCCAGCAGTTTTCCAGGGTGGACCGGGGAGCTGTTTTTT.

The J gene is TRBJ2-3, the V gene TRBV4-1; 13 positions match TRBD2. The V gene's germline CDR1 is MGHRA and CDR2 YSYEKL. CDR3 size: 17 residues. Trimming removed 6 bases from V and 1 base from J; junction bases left unmatched: 7. CDR3 residues: CASRPGLAGPRTDTQYF. The DNA of the CDR3 is TGCGCCAGCAGACCGGGACTAGCGGGACCCCGCACAGATACGCAGTATTTT.

The chain carries TRBV27 and TRBJ2-1, with 11 bases identical to TRBD2. CDR3 size: 14 residues. Germline loops: CDR1 MNHEY, CDR2 SMNVEV (reference sequence). V dropped 6 bases and J dropped 7; count of bases not matched to a gene: 5. CDR3 DNA sequence: TGTGCCAGCAGCACTAGCGGGAGTAGTAATGAGCAGTTCTTC. Amino acids: CASSTSGSSNEQFF.

This clone was detected a few times. The chain is built from TRBV5-4 and TRBJ1-3; tentatively, D is TRBD1 (5 bases). Per the germline V gene, CDR1 is SGHNT and CDR2 is YYREEE (reference sequence). The CDR3 is made up of 15 amino acids. Trimming shortened V by 4 bases and J by 0 bases, and 11 bases separated the two germline ends. Here the CDR3 reads CASSVYTGSGNTIYF. The CDR3 DNA follows: TGTGCCAGCAGCGTATACACAGGCTCTGGAAACACCATATATTTT.

The chain couples TRBV5-1 to TRBJ2-1; tentatively, D is TRBD2 (6 bases). The ends were cut back, 4 bases at V and 1 base at J, with 12 bases in the middle. CDR3 size: 15 residues. Germline values: CDR1 SGHRS, CDR2 YFSETQ. CDR3 in DNA: TGCGCCAGCAGCCCATTAGCGGATTCCTACAATGAGCAGTTCTTC. Translated: CASSPLADSYNEQFF.

The genes are TRBV2 and TRBJ2-5, with D possibly being TRBD2 (6 bases). The better agreement between TRBJ2-7 and the DNA end casts doubt on the J call. Germline V gene sequence: CDR1 SNHLY, CDR2 FYNNEI. CDR3 length: 14 amino acids. The CDR3 sequence: CASSLSGRNNEQYF. CDR3 in DNA: TGTGCCAGCAGTCTATCCGGGAGAAACAACGAGCAGTACTTC.

The rearrangement uses TRBV5-1 and TRBJ1-4; D might be TRBD1 (6 bases). CDR3 length equals 14 residues. The V end was cut by 7 bases, the J end by 7 bases, with 17 bases between. In germline, CDR1 is SGHRS, CDR2 YFSETQ. The CDR3 bases are TGCGCCAGCTCAACAGGGCATGAAGGTGAAAAACTGTTTTTT. Its protein is CASSTGHEGEKLFF.

This clone was recorded once. The chain combines TRBV6-1 with TRBJ2-4; a weak D match, TRBD2 (6 bases). The V end lost 0 bases, the J end lost 3 bases, and 15 bases lay between the germline ends. Germline CDR1 and CDR2: MNHNS and SASEGT. The CDR3 has 17 amino acids. CDR3 coding DNA: TGTGCCAGCAGTGAAGCTCCTGGAGGGCAGCTCAAAAACATTCAGTACTTC. Amino acids: CASSEAPGGQLKNIQYF.

The chain is built from TRBV7-2 and TRBJ2-5; TRBD2 matches 8 bases. The ends lost 5 bases at V and 7 bases at J; junction bases unmatched: 6. The CDR3 sequence is 13 residues long. Germline CDR1 reads SGHTA; CDR2 reads FQGNSA. CDR3 loop: CASSLSGSATQYF. The CDR3, as DNA: TGTGCCAGCAGCCTAAGCGGGAGCGCGACCCAGTACTTC.

This chain joins TRBV19 and TRBJ1-5, with 7 bases aligning to TRBD1. V lost 6 bases to trimming and J lost 4 bases; unmatched junction nucleotides: 6. CDR3 length: 14 residues. Germline V gives CDR1 LNHDA, CDR2 SQIVND (reference sequence). CDR3 sequence: CASSLNRGNQPQHF. CDR3 in DNA: TGTGCCAGTAGCCTCAACAGGGGTAATCAGCCCCAGCATTTT.

Only a few counts were recorded for this clone. The V gene is TRBV6-6, the J gene TRBJ1-1; D not certain. The germline V gene encodes CDR1 MNHNY and CDR2 SVGAGI (reference sequence). The CDR3 loop spans 14 amino acids. V dropped 0 bases and J dropped 0 bases, with 5 bases sitting between them. The CDR3 loop is CASSYSRVNTEAFF. The CDR3 nucleotides are TGTGCCAGCAGTTACTCGAGGGTGAACACTGAAGCTTTCTTT.

The V call is TRBV11-2, the J call TRBJ2-7; 7 nucleotides match TRBD2. In germline, CDR1 is SGHAT, CDR2 FQNNGV. The V and J ends lost 3 bases and 0 bases, in that order; junction bases with no gene match: 2. CDR3 size: 14 residues. The CDR3 sequence is CASSLGGGSYEQYF. The CDR3 DNA is TGTGCCAGCAGCTTGGGGGGGGGCTCCTACGAGCAGTACTTC.

The chain couples TRBV5-1 to TRBJ1-1, with D tentatively TRBD1 (6 bases). The CDR3 spans 13 residues. The germline gives CDR1 SGHRS, CDR2 YFSETQ. With 4 bases removed from V and 1 base from J, the gap between germline ends came to 8 bases. CDR3 region: CASSGQTNTEAFF. In DNA, the CDR3 is TGCGCCAGCAGCGGACAGACGAACACTGAAGCTTTCTTT. Complete variable domain (other parts from reference TRBV5-1 and TRBJ1-1): KAGVTQTPRYLIKTRGQQVTLSCSPISGHRSVSWYQQTPGQGLQFLFEYFSETQRNKGNFPGRFSGRQFSNSRSEMNVSTLELGDSALYLCASSGQTNTEAFFGQGTRLTVV.

Worth noting for this clone: At one of its ends the junction is not consistent with the germline gene, which may arise from a read error. The chain is built from TRBV7-9 and TRBJ2-7; maybe TRBD2 (5 bases). Germline CDR1 and CDR2: SEHNR and FQNEAQ (reference sequence). This CDR3 has 15 residues. Here the CDR3 reads CSSSLAPTRTNEQYF. The CDR3 nucleotides are TGTTCCAGCAGCTTAGCACCAACTAGAACCAACGAGCAGTACTTC.

V and J are TRBV4-2 and TRBJ2-1, with TRBD2 identical over 7 bases. Per germline, CDR1 LGHNA and CDR2 YNFKEQ. Unmatched junction bases numbered 4, after V lost 2 bases and J lost 0 bases. CDR3 length: 16 residues. CDR3 amino acids: CASSQSREGSYNEQFF. CDR3 nucleotide sequence: TGTGCCAGCAGCCAATCAAGGGAGGGCTCCTACAATGAGCAGTTCTTC.

The gene calls are TRBV5-1 and TRBJ2-7; perhaps TRBD2 as D (5 bases). Germline assignment: CDR1 SGHRS and CDR2 YFSETQ. V shed 4 bases and J shed 4 bases, with 9 bases lying between them. This CDR3 comprises 12 residues. The CDR3 sequence: CASSGSWYEQYF. The DNA for the CDR3 is TGCGCCAGCAGCGGGAGTTGGTACGAGCAGTACTTC.

This clone was picked up one time. The V call is TRBV28, the J call TRBJ2-7; TRBD1 might be the D (5 bases). V lost 4 bases and J 0 bases, leaving 13 bases between the germline ends. This CDR3 has 15 amino acids. Germline V gene sequence: CDR1 MDHEN, CDR2 SYDVKM. CDR3 amino acids: CASSSPTVSSYEQYF. CDR3 DNA: TGTGCCAGCAGTTCTCCGACAGTATCCTCCTACGAGCAGTACTTC.

This clone occurred a few times. The chain joins TRBV14 to TRBJ2-4; 7 nucleotides align to TRBD1. The CDR3 spans 16 residues. Germline V CDR1 and CDR2: SGHDN, FVKESK. The V and J ends lost 1 base and 0 bases, in that order; junction bases with no gene match: 3. Written as DNA, the CDR3 is TGTGCCAGCAGCCAAGGACAGGGATTAGCCAAAAACATTCAGTACTTC. Residues: CASSQGQGLAKNIQYF.

In DNA, the CDR3 is TGCAGCGCCCTGGGACTAGCAGGGTACGAGCAGTACTTC. Its translation: CSALGLAGYEQYF. The chain joins TRBV29-1 to TRBJ2-7; 9 nucleotides agree with TRBD2. This CDR3 region has 13 residues. Germline values: CDR1 SQVTM, CDR2 ANQGSEA. The V and J ends lost 7 bases and 4 bases, in that order; junction bases with no gene match: 8.

This clone was found a few times. This chain uses TRBV10-1 with TRBJ2-4; D remains unclear. This CDR3 has 14 residues. The V gene lost 0 bases and the J gene lost 2 bases, with 5 bases spanning the gap. Per the germline V gene, CDR1 is WNHNN and CDR2 is SYGVQD (reference sequence). CDR3 sequence: CASSESYSKNIQYF. In DNA, the CDR3 is TGCGCCAGCAGTGAGTCCTATTCCAAAAACATTCAGTACTTC.

This clone was picked up a small number of times. The rearrangement joins TRBV6-5 to TRBJ2-1; TRBD2 agrees at 8 bases. The germline V gene encodes CDR1 MNHEY and CDR2 SVGAGI. This CDR3 has 15 amino acids. The junction had 9 bases not matched to a gene; V was cut back by 5 bases and J by 6 bases. The CDR3 DNA follows: TGTGCCAGCAGTCGGGGGACTAGTCCTTTCAATGAGCAGTTCTTC. It codes for CASSRGTSPFNEQFF.

This clone was seen more than once but under ten times. V and J are TRBV5-1 and TRBJ1-1, with 11 bases matching TRBD1. Germline CDR1 is SGHRS and CDR2 is YFSETQ. Trimming took 0 bases from V and 2 from J; bases not matched to a gene: 3. CDR3 length equals 16 residues. CDR3 sequence: CASSLGDRGANTEAFF. The CDR3 nucleotides are TGCGCCAGCAGCTTGGGGGACAGGGGGGCTAACACTGAAGCTTTCTTT.

CDR3 sequence (DNA): TGTGCCATCAGTGAGGGGGGGACTGAAGCTTTCTTT. Encoded protein: CAISEGGTEAFF. The chain couples TRBV10-3 to TRBJ1-1, with D maybe TRBD1 (5 bases). The CDR3 loop spans 12 amino acids. Looked up from germline, CDR1 is ENHRY and CDR2 is SYGVKD. The V end was cut by 2 bases, the J end by 5 bases, with 6 bases between.

This chain joins TRBV15 and TRBJ2-7; 8 bases match TRBD1. With 3 bases clipped from V and 3 bases from J, the junction kept 7 bases outside the gene matches. The CDR3 totals 15 residues. CDR1 and CDR2 from the germline V gene are LNHNV and YYDKDF (reference sequence). The CDR3 sequence: CATSRETTGGYEQYF. The DNA for the CDR3 is TGTGCCACCAGCAGGGAAACCACAGGGGGCTACGAGCAGTACTTC. Full variable domain (rest looked up from reference TRBV15 and TRBJ2-7): DAMVIQNPRYQVTQFGKPVTLSCSQTLNHNVMYWYQQKSSQAPKLLFHYYDKDFNNEADTPDNFQSRRPNTSFCFLDIRSPGLGDTAMYLCATSRETTGGYEQYFGPGTRLTVT.

The table lists this clone with a few counts. The chain employs TRBV7-3 and TRBJ2-1; 8 bases are a match to TRBD2. V shed 5 bases, J shed 9 bases, and the junction held 0 bases outside the gene matches. Per the germline V gene, CDR1 is SGHTA and CDR2 is FQGTGA. This CDR3 has 11 amino acids. The CDR3 loop is CASSLAGEQFF. For the CDR3, the DNA is TGTGCCAGCAGCCTAGCGGGTGAGCAGTTCTTC.

This clone was picked up one time. V is TRBV6-1 and J is TRBJ2-7; 12 bases line up with TRBD2. Per germline, CDR1 MNHNS and CDR2 SASEGT. The CDR3 has 14 residues. V shed 10 bases and J 4 bases; nucleotides not matched to a gene: 8. CDR3 bases: TGTGCCACCTCGGGACTAGCGGGCCCATACGAGCAGTACTTC. This translates into CATSGLAGPYEQYF.